What follows are 9 T cell receptor beta chains derived from one specimen sequenced in a study of OX40 agonist ivuxolimab in advanced cancers. Measured with immunoSEQ multiplex PCR; TCRdb has only the in-frame clones, and not every one. The data hold 60,000 or so clones, with around 87% observed a single time. The input for sequencing was CD4+ or CD8+ T cells sorted from blood, taken in a trial of the OX40 agonist ivuxolimab. The receptor set was obtained from an adult with an advanced solid tumor such as melanoma, head and neck, liver or kidney cancer.

The chain employs TRBV6-5 and TRBJ1-2, with a weak D call TRBD1 (5 bases). Germline V gene sequence: CDR1 MNHEY, CDR2 SVGAGI. The V end lost 7 bases, the J end lost 11 bases, and 26 bases lay between the germline ends. This CDR3 has 15 amino acids. The CDR3 DNA sequence: TGTGCCAGCACCGAAGAGGGATCGGGGCGATCGCCGTACACCTTC. Translated, it gives CASTEEGSGRSPYTF.

V usage is TRBV2 and J usage is TRBJ2-5; 7 bases are a match to TRBD1. The ends lost 3 bases at V and 3 bases at J; junction bases unmatched: 4. The CDR3 spans 14 residues. Germline values: CDR1 SNHLY, CDR2 FYNNEI. DNA of the CDR3: TGTGCCAGCAGTGACCGGGACAGTGAAGAGACCCAGTACTTC. This gives the protein CASSDRDSEETQYF.

This chain joins TRBV4-1 and TRBJ2-7, with a possible D match to TRBD2 (6 bases). The V end was cut by 0 bases, the J end by 9 bases, with 18 bases between. CDR3 length: 15 residues. Germline assignment: CDR1 MGHRA and CDR2 YSYEKL. The CDR3 is CASSQEGEGGFRQYF. As DNA, the CDR3 is TGCGCCAGCAGCCAAGAAGGAGAGGGAGGATTCAGGCAGTACTTC.

The chain is built from TRBV7-3 and TRBJ2-5; D tentatively reads TRBD1 or TRBD2 (5 bases each). V was shortened by 4 bases and J by 5 bases, with 14 bases between the two germline ends. The CDR3 extends over 14 amino acids. Germline loops: CDR1 SGHTA, CDR2 FQGTGA. The CDR3 sequence is CASSSLGRLETQYF. CDR3 DNA sequence: TGTGCCAGCAGCTCCCTGGGACGGTTGGAGACCCAGTACTTC. The whole variable domain, filled in from reference TRBV7-3 and TRBJ2-5, reads GAGVSQTPSNKVTEKGKYVELRCDPISGHTALYWYRQSLGQGPEFLIYFQGTGAADDSGLPNDRFFAVRPEGSVSTLKIQRTERGDSAVYLCASSSLGRLETQYFGPGTRLLVL.

The chain has TRBV7-9 and TRBJ2-7, with unresolved D. Germline values: CDR1 SEHNR, CDR2 FQNEAQ (reference sequence). V was clipped by 1 base and J by 2 bases, with 9 bases between them. The CDR3 is 14 amino acids. The CDR3 DNA is TGTGCCAGCAGCTTAGAAGGGCTCCCCTACGAGCAGTACTTC. This gives the protein CASSLEGLPYEQYF.

The CDR3 reads CASSFKGEGHGYTF. CDR3 nucleotide sequence: TGTGCCAGCAGCTTTAAGGGAGAGGGCCATGGCTACACCTTC. J is TRBJ1-2 and V is TRBV5-6; D is unclear. There are 14 residues in the CDR3. The ends were cut back, 2 bases at V and 6 bases at J, with 14 bases in the middle. Germline lookup yields CDR1 SGHDT and CDR2 YYEEEE.

The chain uses TRBV9 and TRBJ1-4; 12 bases are a match to TRBD1. V was pared by 4 bases and J by 5 bases, with 3 bases of the junction left unmatched. CDR3 length: 15 amino acids. In germline, CDR1 is SGDLS, CDR2 YYNGEE. CDR3 region: CASSSGTGGNEKLFF. The DNA for the CDR3 is TGTGCCAGCAGCTCAGGGACAGGGGGCAATGAAAAACTGTTTTTT.

The chain combines TRBV10-2 with TRBJ1-5, with D hard to call. The V gene's germline CDR1 is WSHSY and CDR2 SAAADI. Trimming took off 4 bases at V and 7 bases at J, with 11 bases between the two ends. The CDR3 totals 13 residues. The chain's CDR3 is CASSGEGWQPQHF. CDR3 sequence (DNA): TGCGCCAGCAGTGGGGAGGGTTGGCAGCCCCAGCATTTT.

Only one count was recorded for this clone. The V gene is TRBV7-6, the J gene TRBJ2-6; 7 bases are shared with TRBD2. Germline V lookup: CDR1 SGHVS, CDR2 FNYEAQ. The V gene end was trimmed by 8 bases and the J gene end by 1 base; junction bases not matched to a gene: 5. The CDR3 contains 15 residues. CDR3 residues: CASGRGTSGANVLTF. The CDR3 DNA sequence: TGTGCCAGCGGGCGGGGGACGTCTGGGGCCAACGTCCTGACTTTC.